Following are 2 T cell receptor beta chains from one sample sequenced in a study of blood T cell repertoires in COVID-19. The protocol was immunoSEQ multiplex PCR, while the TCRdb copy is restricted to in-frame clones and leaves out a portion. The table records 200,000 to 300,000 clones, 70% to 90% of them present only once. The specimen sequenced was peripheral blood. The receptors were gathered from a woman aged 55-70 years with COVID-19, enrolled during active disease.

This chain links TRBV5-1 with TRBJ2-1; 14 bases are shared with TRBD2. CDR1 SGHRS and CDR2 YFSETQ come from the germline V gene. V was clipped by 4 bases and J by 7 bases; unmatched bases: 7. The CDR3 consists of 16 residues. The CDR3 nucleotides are TGCGCCAGCAGCACCGGACTAGCGGGAGGATCGAATGAGCAGTTCTTC. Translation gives CASSTGLAGGSNEQFF.

The CDR3 spells CASSFRQGRNRELFF. The CDR3 DNA follows: TGCGCCAGCAGCTTTCGACAGGGGCGCAACCGGGAGCTGTTTTTT. The rearrangement joins TRBV5-1 to TRBJ2-2, with TRBD1 identical over 8 bases. The J segment lost 9 bases and the V segment lost 2 bases, leaving 9 bases of the junction unmatched. Germline lookup yields CDR1 SGHRS and CDR2 YFSETQ. The CDR3 length is 15 residues.